One T cell receptor (beta chain) is described in this entry. Its antigen is unknown. These data come from a study of T cells in Graves' hyperthyroidism and ophthalmopathy. Study information: Before treatment of any kind, peripheral blood was taken at initial diagnosis. The study's findings and limits: Ophthalmopathy was identified by the model a median around 6 months ahead of onset.

PBMCs were sourced from roughly 9.7 ml fresh peripheral blood. Using RNA transcripts as the source, TCR beta CDR3 regions were amplified. In the first-round RT-PCR of the TCR CDR3, the HTBI primer set was used. TCRdb re-derived calls from the multiplex PCR reads in MiXCR, one entry per CDR3 protein. There are roughly 750,000 distinct CDR3 sequences in the sample; about 16% occur only once, and over 7.5% lies in the top ten. Germline CDR1 MDHEN, CDR2 SYDVKM. J lost 4 bases, V lost 7 bases, and 18 bases had no gene match. CDR3 size: 17 residues. This TCR was sampled from a young man with Graves' hyperthyroidism. Sequenced material: blood. The V and J genes are TRBV28 and TRBJ2-5; TRBD1 matches at 7 bases. The CDR3 DNA follows: TGTGCCAGCACCCTGGTAAGGGGGCGAGGGTTCGGAGAGACCCAGTACTTC. Translating gives CASTLVRGRGFGETQYF.